The entry below describes one T cell receptor beta chain. The antigen is not known. Every isolated RNA sample was fully reverse transcribed, so sequencing captured expressed TCRB transcripts. Only in-frame clones appear in the TCRdb table, and some are missing; sequencing was by immunoSEQ multiplex PCR. The sample records some 180,000 clones, about an eighth being singletons. Germline V gene sequence: CDR1 MDHEN, CDR2 SYDVKM. The CDR3 is made up of 15 amino acids. V was cut by 9 bases and J by 2 bases, with 18 bases left in between. This entry comes from a study of beta chain features in type 1 diabetes. A single heparinised blood sample, averaging approximately 110 mL, was obtained per donor. Sorted CD4+ subsets: naive, central memory, regulatory, stem cell-like memory (CD45RO/CCR7/CD25/CD127/CD95/CD27 panel). Findings of the study overall: Patients with Type 1 diabetes showed moderately but significantly shorter TCRB CDR3s in all four CD4+ subsets.

The receptor was derived from a woman aged 18-35 years in good health. Input material: central memory CD4+ T cells from blood. V and J are TRBV28 and TRBJ2-3; perhaps TRBD2 as D (7 bases). The CDR3 is CASWGAGVITDTQYF. In nucleotides, the CDR3 is TGTGCCAGTTGGGGGGCGGGAGTAATCACAGATACGCAGTATTTT.